A selection of T cell receptor beta chains follows, all from one sample in a study of blood T cell repertoires in COVID-19. Sequencing used immunoSEQ multiplex PCR; TCRdb keeps in-frame clones, though not all of them. The table has 150,000 to 200,000 clones, 82% seen once. Material for sequencing was PBMCs or T cells enriched from blood (not recorded which). These receptors were taken from a man in his sixties who had recovered from COVID-19. Both conserved end residues are part of each CDR3. The D gene is left open where the match is weak. The listing skips clone size in some rows; elsewhere it reads once, few, many or a size class.

D	V	size	length	J	DNA	CDR3
TRBD1	TRBV9	NA	14	TRBJ1-4	TGTGCCAGCAGCCTAATACCGGGACAGGGAAATCTGTTTTTT	CASSLIPGQGNLFF
TRBD2	TRBV11-1	NA	16	TRBJ2-3	TGTGCCAGCAGCTTGGGGGGGACTAGCGGCACAGATACGCAGTATTTT	CASSLGGTSGTDTQYF
NA	TRBV19	NA	17	TRBJ1-5	TGTGCCAGTAAGGGCAGGGTGGGTGTCCCAAGCAATCAGCCCCAGCATTTT	CASKGRVGVPSNQPQHF
NA	TRBV5-4	NA	15	TRBJ1-6	TGTGCCAGCACCCCTGATAGGGGTAATAATTCACCCCTCCACTTT	CASTPDRGNNSPLHF
NA	TRBV9	NA	14	TRBJ2-7	TGTGCCAGCAGCGTAGCTAGCAGGGGCTACGAGCAGTACTTC	CASSVASRGYEQYF
NA	TRBV12-5	NA	18	TRBJ1-2	TGTGCTAGTGGGTTTAGCCCACCCGTCCGCAGGGCTAACTATGGCTACACCTTC	CASGFSPPVRRANYGYTF
NA	TRBV5-1	NA	14	TRBJ1-1	TGCGCCAGCAGCCCACAGGGCGGGGGCACTGAAGCTTTCTTT	CASSPQGGGTEAFF
TRBD2	TRBV7-3	NA	17	TRBJ2-3	TGTGCCAGCAGCTTAGGCCGCGGACTAGCGGGCACAGATACGCAGTATTTT	CASSLGRGLAGTDTQYF
NA	TRBV7-9	NA	12	TRBJ1-2	TGTGCCAGCAGCTTAGATAATAATGGCTACACCTTC	CASSLDNNGYTF
TRBD1	TRBV27	once	17	TRBJ1-2	TGTGCCAGCAGTTTGTCGATGCCCAGGACAGGGGTCTATGGCTACACCTTC	CASSLSMPRTGVYGYTF
NA	TRBV19	many	13	TRBJ2-5	TGTGCCAGTAGTATCCAGGTACAAGAGACCCAGTACTTC	CASSIQVQETQYF
NA	TRBV7-9	few	13	TRBJ1-4	TGTGCCAGCAGCTTAGGGGGCAAAGAAAAACTGTTTTTT	CASSLGGKEKLFF
TRBD1	TRBV14	NA	16	TRBJ2-7	TGTGCCAGCAGCCAGGGACAGCGTACCCCAATCTACGAGCAGTACTTC	CASSQGQRTPIYEQYF
TRBD1	TRBV30	NA	13	TRBJ1-1	TGTGCATATGGACAGGGGGTGAACACTGAAGCTTTCTTT	CAYGQGVNTEAFF
NA	TRBV5-1	once	15	TRBJ1-6	TGCGCCAGCAGCTTGGGAGACAAAGACAATTCACCCCTCCACTTT	CASSLGDKDNSPLHF
NA	TRBV27	NA	14	TRBJ2-1	TGTGCCAGCAGTTTAGGTCAGGGGGGCAATGAGCAGTTCTTC	CASSLGQGGNEQFF
TRBD1	TRBV2	NA	15	TRBJ1-6	TGTGCCAGCAGACCCCCCGGGACAGAGAATTCACCCCTCCACTTT	CASRPPGTENSPLHF
TRBD1	TRBV20-1	NA	15	TRBJ1-5	TGCAGTGCTAGTTGGACAGGGTTGAGCAATCAGCCCCAGCATTTT	CSASWTGLSNQPQHF
TRBD2	TRBV30	NA	13	TRBJ2-1	TGTGCCTGGACCCCGGGGAGGGCTAATGAGCAGTTCTTC	CAWTPGRANEQFF
TRBD1	TRBV15	few	16	TRBJ1-5	TGTGCCACCAGCAGAGTTGGGACAGGGCTAAATCAGCCCCAGCATTTT	CATSRVGTGLNQPQHF
NA	TRBV11-2	NA	15	TRBJ1-2	TGTGCCAGCAGCTTAGATAGGCAAGCCTGGAGGGGCTACACCTTC	CASSLDRQAWRGYTF
NA	TRBV7-3	NA	15	TRBJ2-2	TGTGCCAGCAGCTTAGAGGGAGGGGGCACCGGGGAGCTGTTTTTT	CASSLEGGGTGELFF
TRBD2	TRBV10-2	few	14	TRBJ2-3	TGCGCCAGCAGTGACGGGGGGGCCACAGATACGCAGTATTTT	CASSDGGATDTQYF
NA	TRBV14	NA	15	TRBJ1-1	TGTGCCAGCAGCCAAATGGTAGGGGAAGGCACTGAAGCTTTCTTT	CASSQMVGEGTEAFF
TRBD2	TRBV5-4	NA	15	TRBJ2-1	TGTGCCAGCAGCAAAGGGACTAGCGGCTACAATGAGCAGTTCTTC	CASSKGTSGYNEQFF
NA	TRBV7-2	NA	14	TRBJ2-3	TGTGCCAGCAGCTTCTCCATCGCACAGGATACGCAGTATTTT	CASSFSIAQDTQYF
NA	TRBV10-1	once	17	TRBJ1-5	TGCGCCAGCAGTCAACAGGGTGTGGGAGATAGCAATCAGCCCCAGCATTTT	CASSQQGVGDSNQPQHF
NA	TRBV10-2	NA	15	TRBJ2-5	TGCGCCAGCAGTGATAGCGGCTCGATTCAAGAGACCCAGTACTTC	CASSDSGSIQETQYF
TRBD1	TRBV7-6	NA	16	TRBJ1-3	TGTGCCAGCAGCCCCACCGGGGACAGGGCTGGAAACACCATATATTTT	CASSPTGDRAGNTIYF
NA	TRBV9	NA	13	TRBJ1-2	TGTGCCAGCAGCGTGACACTTAACTATGGCTACACCTTC	CASSVTLNYGYTF
TRBD2	TRBV19	NA	19	TRBJ2-7	TGTGCCAGTAGTGTTCAACCGGGACTAGCGGGAGGTTCCTCCTACGAGCAGTACTTC	CASSVQPGLAGGSSYEQYF
NA	TRBV3-1/TRBV3-2	once	12	TRBJ2-7	TGTGCCAGCAGCCATAGCGTCGGGGAGCAGTACTTC	CASSHSVGEQYF
TRBD1	TRBV5-4	NA	15	TRBJ1-1	TGTGCCAGCAGCTTGGATCGCAGGGGGACGACTGAAGCTTTCTTT	CASSLDRRGTTEAFF